Sequencing of this T cell receptor (beta chain) was carried out in a study of blood T cell repertoires in COVID-19. Study at large: Samples of COVID-19 (acute and convalescent) were obtained from the United States, Italy and Spain. Sources were T cells, B-cell-depleted T cells, or PBMCs; the material itself was cDNA or gDNA.

Looked up from germline, CDR1 is MDHEN and CDR2 is SYDVKM. CDR3 length: 15 residues. The V and J ends lost 2 bases and 0 bases respectively, with 7 bases between them. Seattle researchers signed up patients amid active infection and tracked them longitudinally. As handled by the study authors: Reference gene primer amplification in the assay estimated nucleated cell counts. Assay: immunoSEQ multiplex PCR; the TCRdb copy retains only in-frame clones and omits some. Clone size and V and J calls were adopted from that table, with D and trimming inferred from the DNA. The sample lists roughly 170,000 clones; around nine tenths were seen once.

The chain uses TRBV28 and TRBJ1-4; D is uncertain. Specimen: peripheral blood. This sequence originates from a woman between 65 and 79 years old with COVID-19, enrolled during active disease. The CDR3, as DNA: TGTGCCAGCAGTTTAAGCCAGGCAACTAATGAAAAACTGTTTTTT. It yields the protein CASSLSQATNEKLFF. The whole variable domain, filled in from reference TRBV28 and TRBJ1-4, reads DVKVTQSSRYLVKRTGEKVFLECVQDMDHENMFWYRQDPGLGLRLIYFSYDVKMKEKGDIPEGYSVSREKKERFSLILESASTNQTSMYLCASSLSQATNEKLFFGSGTQLSVL.